The next 23 T cell receptor beta chains were all read from a single sample in a study of T cell changes during pregnancy in multiple sclerosis. Sequencing was performed with immunoSEQ multiplex PCR; in TCRdb, only in-frame clones are kept and a portion is missing. Of 45,000 to 55,000 clones listed, 80% to 90% are singletons. Specimen: peripheral blood, collected in the first trimester of pregnancy. The source of these receptors is a female donor with multiple sclerosis, enrolled in a pregnancy study.

This clone was observed a single time. The chain joins TRBV4-3 to TRBJ2-3; 7 nucleotides line up with TRBD2. V gave up 4 bases and J gave up 4 bases; unmatched junction bases: 8. The CDR3 is made up of 15 amino acids. Germline CDR1 reads LGHNA; CDR2 reads YSLEER. CDR3 in amino acids: CASSPRGGRADTQYF. In nucleotides, the CDR3 is TGCGCCAGCAGCCCCCGTGGAGGGAGGGCAGATACGCAGTATTTT.

The chain employs TRBV29-1 and TRBJ1-4, with 9 bases that match TRBD1. The CDR3 runs to 15 residues. V gave up 6 bases and J gave up 8 bases; unmatched junction bases: 13. Germline lookup yields CDR1 SQVTM and CDR2 ANQGSEA. The CDR3 loop reads CSVKSRDRELEKLFF. The CDR3 nucleotides read TGCAGCGTCAAGTCCCGGGACAGGGAACTAGAAAAACTGTTTTTT.

This clone was counted a single time. V is TRBV29-1 and J is TRBJ2-1; the D gene is possibly TRBD2 (7 bases). Germline CDR1 is SQVTM and CDR2 is ANQGSEA. The CDR3 runs 14 residues. With 7 bases removed from V and 1 base from J, the gap between germline ends came to 14 bases. Here the CDR3 reads CSAVGGPSYNEQFF. The DNA of the CDR3 is TGCAGCGCCGTGGGGGGGCCTTCCTACAATGAGCAGTTCTTC.

The CDR3 loop reads CASSLATGDTEAFF. CDR3 coding DNA: TGTGCCAGCAGCTTAGCCACAGGGGACACTGAAGCTTTCTTT. The rearrangement uses TRBV7-9 and TRBJ1-1, with 7 bases identical to TRBD1. Germline loops: CDR1 SEHNR, CDR2 FQNEAQ (reference sequence). V lost 0 bases to trimming and J lost 3 bases; unmatched junction nucleotides: 1. CDR3 length: 14 residues.

This chain links TRBV19 with TRBJ2-2; D is undetermined. V lost 5 bases and J lost 6, with 13 bases in between. CDR1 and CDR2 (germline): LNHDA, SQIVND (reference sequence). The CDR3 consists of 14 residues. The CDR3 nucleotides are TGTGCCAGTAGTCGCACTTTTGCGGCCGGGGAGCTGTTTTTT. Translating gives CASSRTFAAGELFF.

This clone was detected once. The chain couples TRBV19 to TRBJ1-2; 7 bases agree with TRBD1. V gave up 7 bases and J gave up 2 bases; unmatched junction bases: 10. In germline, CDR1 is LNHDA, CDR2 SQIVND (reference sequence). The CDR3 spans 15 residues. DNA of the CDR3: TGTGCCAGTACCAAAAGAGGGGGCGAAAACTATGGCTACACCTTC. Translated, it gives CASTKRGGENYGYTF.

The J gene is TRBJ2-7, the V gene TRBV5-1, with TRBD2 identical over 10 bases. V dropped 4 bases and J dropped 5; count of bases not matched to a gene: 6. Germline loops: CDR1 SGHRS, CDR2 YFSETQ. The CDR3 has 14 amino acids. The CDR3 DNA reads TGCGCCAGCAGCGAAGCTAGCGGGGGCGACGAGCAGTACTTC. This translates into CASSEASGGDEQYF. The whole variable domain, filled in from reference TRBV5-1 and TRBJ2-7, reads KAGVTQTPRYLIKTRGQQVTLSCSPISGHRSVSWYQQTPGQGLQFLFEYFSETQRNKGNFPGRFSGRQFSNSRSEMNVSTLELGDSALYLCASSEASGGDEQYFGPGTRLTVT.

The chain is built from TRBV19 and TRBJ2-3; 7 bases align to TRBD1. CDR3 length: 16 residues. Germline CDR1 reads LNHDA; CDR2 reads SQIVND (reference sequence). After removal of 6 bases from V and 1 base from J, the junction contained 10 bases not matched to a gene. The CDR3 loop is CASRTRQGFGTDTQYF. CDR3 sequence (DNA): TGTGCCAGTAGGACCCGACAGGGCTTTGGCACAGATACGCAGTATTTT. The variable domain in full, completed from reference TRBV19 and TRBJ2-3, reads DGGITQSPKYLFRKEGQNVTLSCEQNLNHDAMYWYRQDPGQGLRLIYYSQIVNDFQKGDIAEGYSVSREKKESFPLTVTSAQKNPTAFYLCASRTRQGFGTDTQYFGPGTRLTVL.

CDR3 loop: CASSPGGVSGNTIYF. For the CDR3, the DNA is TGCGCCAGCAGCCCGGGGGGGGTCTCTGGAAACACCATATATTTT. This chain uses TRBV5-1 with TRBJ1-3; the D gene is possibly TRBD1 (5 bases). This CDR3 has 15 residues. Looked up from germline, CDR1 is SGHRS and CDR2 is YFSETQ. Trimming took 4 bases from V and 0 from J, leaving 11 bases between them.

This clone occurred once. The rearrangement uses TRBV19 and TRBJ2-6; D remains ambiguous. Germline V gene sequence: CDR1 LNHDA, CDR2 SQIVND (reference sequence). The germline V and J ends were trimmed by 5 bases and 0 bases, with 11 bases remaining between them. The CDR3 has 16 residues. CDR3 nucleotides: TGTGCCAGTAGTTCCCTTCACTCCTCTGGGGCCAACGTCCTGACTTTC. Translated, it gives CASSSLHSSGANVLTF. Looking up the rest from reference TRBV19 and TRBJ2-6 gives the full variable domain: DGGITQSPKYLFRKEGQNVTLSCEQNLNHDAMYWYRQDPGQGLRLIYYSQIVNDFQKGDIAEGYSVSREKKESFPLTVTSAQKNPTAFYLCASSSLHSSGANVLTFGAGSRLTVL.

This chain links TRBV4-3 with TRBJ2-3, with D maybe TRBD2 (7 bases). V was trimmed by 1 base and J by 2 bases, leaving 13 bases between them. The germline CDR1 and CDR2 sequences are LGHNA and YSLEER. CDR3 length equals 16 residues. In DNA, the CDR3 is TGCGCCAGCAGCCAAGCGTGGGGGGGCTCCACAGATACGCAGTATTTT. Its translation is CASSQAWGGSTDTQYF.

The chain uses TRBV30 and TRBJ1-1, with D unclear. In germline, CDR1 is GTSNPN, CDR2 SVGIG (reference sequence). Trimming pared 7 bases from V and 2 bases from J, leaving 17 bases between. The CDR3 has 14 residues. CDR3 bases: TGTGCCTCTGGAGTCGGTCGACTTAACACTGAAGCTTTCTTT. Its protein is CASGVGRLNTEAFF.

The chain couples TRBV28 to TRBJ2-7, with D uncertain. The V gene lost 6 bases and the J gene lost 7 bases, with 10 bases spanning the gap. This CDR3 region has 11 residues. Germline CDR1 reads MDHEN; CDR2 reads SYDVKM. CDR3 sequence: CASRSGREQYF. CDR3 DNA sequence: TGTGCCAGCAGGTCAGGTCGGGAGCAGTACTTC.

This rearrangement joins TRBV5-1 to TRBJ2-3, with 15 bases matching TRBD2. V trimming: 3 bases; J trimming: 3 bases; junction bases outside the gene matches: 8. The CDR3 covers 18 residues. CDR1 is SGHRS, CDR2 YFSETQ, per germline. CDR3 DNA: TGCGCCAGCAGCTCGGGTGGGACTAGCGGGGGGTCGACAGATACGCAGTATTTT. It codes for CASSSGGTSGGSTDTQYF.

The chain joins TRBV6-5 to TRBJ2-1; maybe TRBD2 (6 bases). V was clipped by 0 bases and J by 8 bases, with 14 bases between them. Germline V CDR1 and CDR2: MNHEY, SVGAGI. This CDR3 has 15 residues. The CDR3 here is CASSYSDGGADEQFF. CDR3 in DNA: TGTGCCAGCAGTTACTCCGACGGAGGGGCCGATGAGCAGTTCTTC.

This clone was seen a handful of times. V and J are TRBV5-8 and TRBJ2-7; 7 positions agree with TRBD2. Looked up from germline, CDR1 is SGHTS and CDR2 is YDEGEE. This CDR3 region has 13 residues. V shed 0 bases and J 7 bases; nucleotides not matched to a gene: 4. The CDR3: CASSLEWGGEQYF. CDR3 nucleotides: TGTGCCAGCAGCTTGGAGTGGGGGGGTGAGCAGTACTTC.

This clone was seen a handful of times. This chain uses TRBV4-1 with TRBJ1-2, with 7 bases fitting TRBD1. CDR3 length: 16 amino acids. V gave up 2 bases and J gave up 1 base; unmatched junction bases: 7. Germline assignment: CDR1 MGHRA and CDR2 YSYEKL. CDR3 nucleotide sequence: TGCGCCAGCAGCCAACTGACAGGGACGGTTAACTATGGCTACACCTTC. It translates to CASSQLTGTVNYGYTF.

This chain connects TRBV7-9 to TRBJ2-7; weak D call: TRBD2 (6 bases). The V gene lost 5 bases and the J gene lost 6 bases, with 17 bases spanning the gap. From germline, CDR1 is SEHNR and CDR2 FQNEAQ (reference sequence). This CDR3 has 14 residues. CDR3 residues: CASSRLGGSGEQYF. DNA for the CDR3: TGTGCCAGCAGCCGACTGGGAGGATCAGGCGAGCAGTACTTC.

This chain joins TRBV5-1 and TRBJ1-1; no definite D call. CDR1 SGHRS and CDR2 YFSETQ come from the germline V gene. V was clipped by 4 bases and J by 1 base, with 8 bases between them. The CDR3 totals 13 residues. In DNA, the CDR3 is TGCGCCAGCAGCATCGGGTCGAACACTGAAGCTTTCTTT. Residues: CASSIGSNTEAFF. Together with reference TRBV5-1 and TRBJ1-1, the CDR3 gives the full variable domain: KAGVTQTPRYLIKTRGQQVTLSCSPISGHRSVSWYQQTPGQGLQFLFEYFSETQRNKGNFPGRFSGRQFSNSRSEMNVSTLELGDSALYLCASSIGSNTEAFFGQGTRLTVV.

The CDR3 DNA is TGCGCCAGCAGCTTGGGACATAACTATGGCTACACCTTC. Its protein is CASSLGHNYGYTF. The chain couples TRBV5-1 to TRBJ1-2; no definite D call. V gave up 0 bases and J gave up 1 base, with 4 bases separating them. Germline CDR1 reads SGHRS; CDR2 reads YFSETQ. This CDR3 contains 13 residues.

V gene TRBV10-3 combines with J gene TRBJ1-4; D possibly corresponds to TRBD1 (6 bases). CDR1 is ENHRY, CDR2 SYGVKD, per germline. V was clipped by 9 bases and J by 8 bases, with 13 bases between them. CDR3 length: 12 residues. The CDR3 region is CAISRGREKLFF. In DNA, the CDR3 is TGTGCCATTTCCAGGGGAAGGGAAAAACTGTTTTTT.

The V and J genes are TRBV14 and TRBJ1-2, with TRBD1 identical over 7 bases. Germline lookup yields CDR1 SGHDN and CDR2 FVKESK. The CDR3 is 13 amino acids. The ends lost 1 base at V and 4 bases at J; junction bases unmatched: 0. The chain's CDR3 is CASSQGQGYGYTF. DNA of the CDR3: TGTGCCAGCAGCCAAGGACAGGGCTATGGCTACACCTTC.

The chain recombines TRBV5-1 with TRBJ1-6, with D possibly being TRBD1 (5 bases). The V gene lost 4 bases and the J gene lost 10 bases, with 15 bases spanning the gap. The CDR3 is 14 residues long. Germline V gives CDR1 SGHRS, CDR2 YFSETQ. CDR3 sequence: CASSPQDFWSPLHF. In DNA, the CDR3 is TGCGCCAGCAGCCCACAGGATTTCTGGTCACCCCTCCACTTT.